A selection of T cell receptor beta chains follows, all from one sample in a study of Graves' ophthalmopathy and Graves' hyperthyroidism. MiXCR, run by TCRdb on the multiplex PCR reads, gives a single entry per CDR3 protein. The sample records roughly 500,000 distinct CDR3 sequences, approximately 15% being singletons. What was sequenced was blood. The origin of the receptors is a woman in her thirties with Graves' ophthalmopathy. The CDR3 runs from the conserved cysteine through the conserved F or W. A D gene is named only where the DNA matches it firmly. Expanded clones are given a class, and other clones once, few, many or no size at all.

D,size,V,J,DNA,CDR3
.,many,TRBV27,TRBJ1-6,TGTGCCAGCAGTTCGACAGGTTTCTATAATTCACCCCTCCACTTT,CASSSTGFYNSPLHF
.,few,TRBV11-2,TRBJ2-5,TGTGCCAGCAGCTTAGTGGTGACCCAGTACTTC,CASSLVVTQYF
.,many,TRBV11-2,TRBJ2-5,TGTGCCAGCAGCTTGTGGGGGCAGTGGGAGACCCAGTACTTC,CASSLWGQWETQYF
.,many,TRBV7-6,TRBJ2-7,TGTGCCAGCAGCTTAGGTCGGACGCCTGCCTACGAGCAGTACTTC,CASSLGRTPAYEQYF
.,many,TRBV6-5,TRBJ2-7,TGTGCCAGCAGTTACTCGAAGGCCGGGGGGCCCCACGAGCAGTACTTC,CASSYSKAGGPHEQYF
TRBD1,many,TRBV19,TRBJ1-5,TGTGCCAGTAGTATATATGACAGGGACAGTCAGCCCCGGCATTTT,CASSIYDRDSQPRHF
.,many,TRBV27,TRBJ2-2,TGTGCCAGCAGTTTAGGGCCGCTCGAGGAGCTGTTTTTT,CASSLGPLEELFF
TRBD1,.,TRBV6-5,TRBJ1-2,TGTGCCAGCAGTCTCGACAGGGATGGCTACACCTTC,CASSLDRDGYTF
.,few,TRBV30,TRBJ1-1,TGTGCCTGGAGTCCTGGGACGGGGAACACTGAAGCTTTCTTT,CAWSPGTGNTEAFF
TRBD2,many,TRBV25-1,TRBJ2-2,TGTGCCAGCAGTGAAGGGACTAGGGCCACCGGGGAGCTGTTTTTT,CASSEGTRATGELFF
TRBD1,many,TRBV25-1,TRBJ2-7,TGTGCCAGCTCAGACAGGGATCGTTACGAGCAGTACTTC,CASSDRDRYEQYF
.,many,TRBV18,TRBJ1-3,TGTGCCAGCTCACCACCGAGTCCTCGAAACACCATATATTTT,CASSPPSPRNTIYF
TRBD1,many,TRBV12-3/TRBV12-4,TRBJ2-4,TGTGCCAGCAGTCGGACAGGGCGGAAAAACATTCAGTACTTC,CASSRTGRKNIQYF
.,many,TRBV4-1,TRBJ2-7,TGCGCCAGCAGCCCAACGACTTTTAGCTCCTACGAGCAGTACTTC,CASSPTTFSSYEQYF
.,many,TRBV14,TRBJ2-7,TGTGCCAGCAGCCAACTAATTCGAGGCAGCGAGCAGTACTTC,CASSQLIRGSEQYF
.,many,TRBV19,TRBJ1-2,TGTGCCAGTAGTATAGACGGGAACTATGGCTACACCTTC,CASSIDGNYGYTF
TRBD1,many,TRBV5-1,TRBJ1-2,TGCGCCAGCAGCCCTGAGGGGACAGGGTATGGCTACACCTTC,CASSPEGTGYGYTF
.,many,TRBV19,TRBJ1-2,TGTGCCAGTACTTGGACAGTTGGGATCTATGGCTACACCTTC,CASTWTVGIYGYTF
.,many,TRBV7-6,TRBJ2-7,TGTGCCAGCAGCTTAGAGGTCGTCTACGAGCAGTACTTC,CASSLEVVYEQYF
.,many,TRBV12-3/TRBV12-4,TRBJ1-1,TGTGCCAGCAGTTTCGCAGCCAACACTGAAGCTTTCTTT,CASSFAANTEAFF
.,many,TRBV29-1,TRBJ1-1,TGCAGCGCCGGGACGGGGAGAAGAAATACTGAAGCTTTCTTT,CSAGTGRRNTEAFF
TRBD1,many,TRBV6-2/TRBV6-3,TRBJ1-1,TGTGCCAGCAGTTTCCCGACAGGGGTGAACACTGAAGCTTTCTTT,CASSFPTGVNTEAFF
.,many,TRBV12-3/TRBV12-4,TRBJ1-5,TGCGCCAGCAGTTTAGGGGGATCCTATAGCAATCAGCCCCAGCATTTT,CASSLGGSYSNQPQHF
TRBD2,many,TRBV6-1,TRBJ2-7,TGTGCCAGTAAGACTAGCGGGAGTCTAGACGAGCAGTACTTC,CASKTSGSLDEQYF
.,many,TRBV27,TRBJ1-6,TGTGCCAGCAGCCTTCTAGGGGGTCTTAGTTCACCCCTCCACTTT,CASSLLGGLSSPLHF
.,many,TRBV6-2/TRBV6-3,TRBJ2-5,TGTGCCAGCCTGGGGGGTTCTGAGACCCAGTACTTC,CASLGGSETQYF
TRBD2,.,TRBV5-1,TRBJ2-7,TGCGCCAGCAGCTTGGAAGGACTAGCGGTCTACGAGGAGTACTTC,CASSLEGLAVYEEYF
.,many,TRBV27,TRBJ1-5,TGTGCCAGCAGTGAACTTATCTATAGCAATCAGCCCCAGCATTTT,CASSELIYSNQPQHF
.,.,TRBV12-3/TRBV12-4,TRBJ2-5,TGTGCCAGCAGTATAAGCCCTCGGAGGGGGCTTTTGGCGGGGCACCGAGAGACCCAGTACTTC,CASSISPRRGLLAGHRETQYF
TRBD2,.,TRBV4-2,TRBJ2-7,TGTGCCAGCAGCCAAGACGAAGGGACTAGCGGCTACGAGCAGTACTTC,CASSQDEGTSGYEQYF
TRBD2,many,TRBV20-1,TRBJ2-6,TGCAGTGCCACACGGGACTATTCCGTATCGGGGGCCAACGTCCTGACTTTC,CSATRDYSVSGANVLTF
.,.,TRBV30,TRBJ1-2,TGTGCCTGGAGTCTTTCCACCGCTAACTATGGCTACACCTTC,CAWSLSTANYGYTF
.,few,TRBV30,TRBJ1-6,TGTGCCTGGAGTGTCCAGGTCGAGTTATGGAATAATTCACCCCTCCACTTT,CAWSVQVELWNNSPLHF
.,many,TRBV27,TRBJ2-2,TGTGCCAGCAGTTTTTTACAGTCGGCGAACACCGGGGAGCTGTTTTTT,CASSFLQSANTGELFF
.,many,TRBV28,TRBJ1-1,TGTGCCAGCAATGAGGGAACGAACACTGAAGCTTTCTTT,CASNEGTNTEAFF
.,many,TRBV27,TRBJ1-1,TGTGCCAGCAGCTTTAGAGGGGGTACTGAAGCTTTCTTT,CASSFRGGTEAFF
.,.,TRBV7-3,TRBJ1-1,TGTGCCAGCAGCCCGGAGGGGGAGGGCACTGAAGCTTTCTTT,CASSPEGEGTEAFF
TRBD1,.,TRBV14,TRBJ1-5,TGTGCCAGCAGCCAAGGGGCAGGGGGCCAGCCCCAGCATTTT,CASSQGAGGQPQHF
.,many,TRBV3-1,TRBJ1-2,TGTGCCAGCAGCCAAGTGACAGTCTCTAACTATGGCTACACCTTC,CASSQVTVSNYGYTF
TRBD1,many,TRBV4-1,TRBJ1-6,TGCGCCAGCAGCCAACCACGGGACAGGGATTCACCCCTCCACTTT,CASSQPRDRDSPLHF